What follows describes a single T cell receptor beta chain. Its specificity is not known. CEF-cultured naive and memory CD4+ T cell DNA got survey-level sequencing. The method was immunoSEQ multiplex PCR; TCRdb's version includes in-frame clones alone and lacks a portion of them. The table includes roughly 43,000 clones, about four fifths detected once. The entry originates in a study of CD4 T cells in relation to SARS-CoV-2 and coronaviruses. On the study more broadly: Crossreactive spike epitopes shared across donors were mapped to their HLA restriction. Study-level points and caveats: Memory recall responses, not primary responses primed in culture, are what the assay detects.

Trimming left V 2 bases short and J 5 bases short, with 14 bases between. This CDR3 has 16 residues. Germline-derived CDR1 and CDR2 are KGHDR and SFDVKD. The V gene is TRBV24-1, the J gene TRBJ2-2, with D possibly matching TRBD1 (5 bases). The receptor comes from an adult with COVID-19. The material sequenced was naive CD4+ T cells from PBMCs, cultured in vitro. The subset denotes: naive CD4+ T cells isolated by negative enrichment. The chain's CDR3 is CATSDSGRVNTGELFF. For the CDR3, the DNA is TGTGCCACCAGTGATTCCGGCAGGGTGAATACCGGGGAGCTGTTTTTT.